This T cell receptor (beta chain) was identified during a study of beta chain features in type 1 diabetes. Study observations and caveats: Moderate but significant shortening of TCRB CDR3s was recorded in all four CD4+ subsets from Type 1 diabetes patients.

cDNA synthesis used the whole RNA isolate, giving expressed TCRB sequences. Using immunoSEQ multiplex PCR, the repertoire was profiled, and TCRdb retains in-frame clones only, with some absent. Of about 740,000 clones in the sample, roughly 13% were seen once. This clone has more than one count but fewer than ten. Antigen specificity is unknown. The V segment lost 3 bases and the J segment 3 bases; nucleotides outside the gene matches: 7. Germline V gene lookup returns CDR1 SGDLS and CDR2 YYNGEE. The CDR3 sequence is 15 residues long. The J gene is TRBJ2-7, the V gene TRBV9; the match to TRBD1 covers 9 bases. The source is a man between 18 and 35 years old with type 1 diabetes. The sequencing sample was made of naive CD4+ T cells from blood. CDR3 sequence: CASSASGTGLYEQYF. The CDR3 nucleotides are TGTGCCAGCAGCGCTTCCGGGACAGGGCTCTACGAGCAGTACTTC.